This TCR beta chain was captured by sequencing in a study of regulatory T cells in long-lasting Graves disease. This clonotype was picked up many times. The CDR3 contains 14 residues. The V gene lost 1 base and the J gene lost 2 bases, with 6 bases spanning the gap. Time point noted: persistent/refractory GD, antithyroid drugs over 5 years with positive TRAb. The TCR library was made from RNA extracted from PBMCs. TCR beta libraries were built with iRepertoire HTBI primers and Arm-PCR of CDR3 regions. Each CDR3 protein is one row after TCRdb ran MiXCR on the multiplex PCR reads. The sample has 700,000 or so distinct CDR3 sequences; about 30% are singletons.

The source is a female donor with Graves disease. This chain connects TRBV12-3 or TRBV12-4 to TRBJ1-5, with unresolved D. This material consisted of peripheral blood mononuclear cells (PBMCs), taken when the disease was refractory, from a patient treated with antithyroid drugs. DNA of the CDR3: TGTGCCAGCAGTTTAGATAAAGGCAATCAGCCCCAGCATTTT. It translates to CASSLDKGNQPQHF.